Listed below are T cell receptor beta chains from one sample, sequenced in a study of OX40 agonist ivuxolimab in advanced cancers. The data were produced by immunoSEQ multiplex PCR, yet TCRdb's version contains in-frame clones alone and is incomplete. This sample has tens of thousands of clones, with about 82% found just once. The input for sequencing was CD4+ or CD8+ T cells sorted from blood, taken in a trial of the OX40 agonist ivuxolimab. The receptor set was obtained from an adult with an advanced solid tumor such as melanoma, head and neck, liver or kidney cancer. Both conserved end residues are part of each CDR3. The order of the fields is D gene, V gene, clone size, J gene, CDR3 length, CDR3 DNA, CDR3 protein. The D gene is left open where the match is weak. Some rows mark clone size as missing; the rest say once, few, many or name a class of expanded clone.

d_gene: .; v_gene: TRBV28; abundance: .; j_gene: TRBJ1-1; len: 14; CDR3nt: TGTGCCAGCAGTTCCAGTTCAATGAACACTGAAGCTTTCTTT; CDR3aa: CASSSSSMNTEAFF
d_gene: .; v_gene: TRBV28; abundance: .; j_gene: TRBJ1-1; len: 15; CDR3nt: TGTGCCAGCAGTCCCCATGGGGCCAGGAACACTGAAGCTTTCTTT; CDR3aa: CASSPHGARNTEAFF
d_gene: .; v_gene: TRBV7-9; abundance: few; j_gene: TRBJ1-6; len: 12; CDR3nt: TGTGCCAGCAGCCCAGAACTCTCACCCCTCCACTTT; CDR3aa: CASSPELSPLHF
d_gene: .; v_gene: TRBV4-2; abundance: once; j_gene: TRBJ1-2; len: 13; CDR3nt: TGTGCCAGCAGCTTGCCTACAGGCTATGGCTACACCTTC; CDR3aa: CASSLPTGYGYTF
d_gene: TRBD1; v_gene: TRBV2; abundance: .; j_gene: TRBJ1-4; len: 13; CDR3nt: TGTGCCAGCATACCGGCAGGGGGTGAAAAACTGTTTTTT; CDR3aa: CASIPAGGEKLFF
d_gene: .; v_gene: TRBV19; abundance: .; j_gene: TRBJ1-4; len: 14; CDR3nt: TGTGCCAGTAGTATCGCCAGGGGTCAGGAAAAACTGTTTTTT; CDR3aa: CASSIARGQEKLFF
d_gene: TRBD2; v_gene: TRBV4-3; abundance: once; j_gene: TRBJ2-7; len: 17; CDR3nt: TGCGCCAGCAGCCAAGGCCCCCGACTAGCGGATCGGGGAGAGCAGTACTTC; CDR3aa: CASSQGPRLADRGEQYF
d_gene: TRBD2; v_gene: TRBV5-1; abundance: once; j_gene: TRBJ2-1; len: 15; CDR3nt: TGCGCCAGCGGAATAGAGGGGACTAGCAGGGGTGAGCAGTTCTTC; CDR3aa: CASGIEGTSRGEQFF
d_gene: .; v_gene: TRBV11-2; abundance: .; j_gene: TRBJ1-1; len: 14; CDR3nt: TGTGCCAGCAGCTTAACTTTCAAGGGGACTGAAGCTTTCTTT; CDR3aa: CASSLTFKGTEAFF
d_gene: TRBD1; v_gene: TRBV6-5; abundance: once; j_gene: TRBJ1-2; len: 15; CDR3nt: TGTGCCAGCAGTCCGAACAGGGGAGCTAACTATGGCTACACCTTC; CDR3aa: CASSPNRGANYGYTF